One and the same sample provided the 20 T cell receptor beta chains below, sequenced in a study of blood T cell repertoires in COVID-19. TCRdb keeps only in-frame clones here, not all; method: immunoSEQ multiplex PCR. The sample lists around 160,000 clones; approximately 80% were seen once. Source material: peripheral blood. These receptors came from a human donor with acute or convalescent COVID-19. The donor label of this sample is uncertain.

The chain joins TRBV5-4 to TRBJ1-4, with TRBD1 matching over 8 bases. V shed 2 bases and J 8 bases; nucleotides not matched to a gene: 8. Germline CDR1 and CDR2: SGHNT and YYREEE (reference sequence). The CDR3 runs 15 residues. CDR3 sequence (DNA): TGTGCCAGCAGCTTACCAGGGGGCGCAACCGAAAAACTGTTTTTT. It is translated as CASSLPGGATEKLFF.

Here the CDR3 reads CATSESGRSGYTF. DNA of the CDR3: TGTGCCACCAGTGAGTCCGGGAGAAGCGGCTACACCTTC. The chain carries TRBV24-1 and TRBJ1-2; D gene uncertain. Germline CDR1 KGHDR, CDR2 SFDVKD. The length of the CDR3 is 13 residues. V was pared by 4 bases and J by 8 bases, with 13 bases between.

A single count supports this clone. The chain uses TRBV6-1 and TRBJ2-7; TRBD2 agrees at 7 bases. The CDR3 is made up of 15 amino acids. The V gene's germline CDR1 is MNHNS and CDR2 SASEGT. The V segment lost 2 bases and the J segment 8 bases; nucleotides outside the gene matches: 12. In DNA form, the CDR3 reads TGTGCCAGCAGTGAAAAGCTCGGCAGGGAGGGTCAGCAGTACGTC. Translation: CASSEKLGREGQQYV.

This clone was counted once. The V and J genes are TRBV19 and TRBJ1-1; D gene unclear. Germline CDR1 LNHDA, CDR2 SQIVND (reference sequence). The CDR3 totals 13 residues. Trimming took off 6 bases at V and 7 bases at J, with 15 bases between the two ends. This CDR3 is CASSSGGVSEAFF. CDR3 sequence (DNA): TGTGCCAGTAGCTCGGGCGGGGTAAGTGAAGCTTTCTTT.

The CDR3: CAWSGNFYNEQFF. The CDR3, as DNA: TGTGCCTGGAGTGGTAACTTCTACAATGAGCAGTTCTTC. This chain uses TRBV30 with TRBJ2-1, with D unclear. The germline V gene has CDR1 GTSNPN and CDR2 SVGIG (reference sequence). This CDR3 has 13 residues. Trimming took off 1 base at V and 3 bases at J, with 7 bases between the two ends.

This sequence joins TRBV18 and TRBJ1-6; 7 bases line up with TRBD1. CDR1 and CDR2 from the germline V gene are KGHSH and LQKENI. This CDR3 spans 15 amino acids. With V trimmed by 5 bases and J by 5 bases, 6 bases remained unmatched. The CDR3 reads CASSSVQGDNSPLHF. The DNA for the CDR3 is TGTGCCAGCTCATCTGTGCAGGGGGATAATTCACCCCTCCACTTT.

CDR3 loop: CASSSRTGPTGELFF. The CDR3 DNA is TGTGCCAGCAGCTCGCGGACAGGGCCAACCGGGGAGCTGTTTTTT. V is TRBV7-6 and J is TRBJ2-2, with 8 nucleotides matching TRBD1. This CDR3 contains 15 residues. Trimming removed 4 bases from V and 5 bases from J; junction bases left unmatched: 6. The germline CDR1 and CDR2 sequences are SGHVS and FNYEAQ.

This clone has more than one count but fewer than ten. The chain uses TRBV5-1 and TRBJ2-7, with TRBD2 identical over 7 bases. With 0 bases clipped from V and 6 bases from J, the junction kept 6 bases outside the gene matches. The CDR3 length is 14 residues. Per the germline V gene, CDR1 is SGHRS and CDR2 is YFSETQ. CDR3 sequence (DNA): TGCGCCAGCAGCTTGGCGGGGGGAGAAGCCGAGCAGTACGTC. This sequence encodes CASSLAGGEAEQYV.

The chain uses TRBV9 and TRBJ2-2; 8 positions agree with TRBD2. J was trimmed by 2 bases and V by 4 bases; bases with no gene match: 10. CDR1 and CDR2 (germline): SGDLS, YYNGEE. The CDR3 sequence is 17 residues long. CDR3 DNA sequence: TGTGCCAGCAGCCCCTCGTCGGGGGGGCTAAACACCGGGGAGCTGTTTTTT. Translation gives CASSPSSGGLNTGELFF.

V is TRBV14 and J is TRBJ1-2; D is ambiguous. The germline V and J ends were trimmed by 1 base and 7 bases, with 10 bases remaining between them. CDR3 length: 13 amino acids. Germline loops: CDR1 SGHDN, CDR2 FVKESK. In DNA form, the CDR3 reads TGTGCCAGCAGCCAAGCCGTTGAGGTTGGCTACACCTTC. It yields the protein CASSQAVEVGYTF.

As to this clone: At one of its ends the junction is not consistent with the germline gene, which may arise from a read error. The chain recombines TRBV2 with TRBJ2-1; 8 bases match TRBD2. The germline gives CDR1 SNHLY, CDR2 FYNNEI. The CDR3 spans 12 residues. This chain's CDR3 is CASSVYPGLDVF. The DNA for the CDR3 is TGTGCCAGCAGTGTCTATCCGGGACTAGATGTCTTC.

The chain joins TRBV11-3 to TRBJ2-1, with 9 bases aligning to TRBD2. The CDR3 is 18 residues long. J gave up 0 bases and V 1 base, and 7 bases lay outside the gene matches. The germline V gene encodes CDR1 SGHNT and CDR2 YENEEA. CDR3 residues: CASSLGAGGSLSYNEQFF. CDR3 coding DNA: TGTGCCAGCAGCTTAGGAGCGGGGGGTTCCCTCTCCTACAATGAGCAGTTCTTC.

This clone has more than one count but fewer than ten. The CDR3: CASSSNYNEQFF. The CDR3 region has the DNA TGTGCCAGCAGCTCCAACTACAATGAGCAGTTCTTC. V and J are TRBV13 and TRBJ2-1; D is uncertain. Trimming stripped 4 bases from V and 3 bases from J, with 4 bases between. CDR3 length equals 12 residues. CDR1 is PRHDT, CDR2 FYEKMQ, per germline (reference sequence).

V gene TRBV12-3 or TRBV12-4 combines with J gene TRBJ1-3; possibly TRBD1 for D (5 bases). The CDR3 loop spans 13 amino acids. V lost 4 bases to trimming and J lost 3 bases, with 7 bases between them. Here the CDR3 DNA reads TGTGCCAGCAGTTGGGACTTTGGAAACACCATATATTTT. Amino acid sequence: CASSWDFGNTIYF.

CDR3 amino acids: CASRPQRGDRTREFYLAKNIQYF. The CDR3 nucleotides read TGTGCCAGCAGACCCCAGCGGGGGGATCGAACCCGGGAGTTTTACTTAGCCAAAAACATTCAGTACTTC. The rearrangement joins TRBV19 to TRBJ2-4; TRBD2 matches at 9 bases. The junction had 30 bases not matched to a gene; V was cut back by 9 bases and J by 0 bases. In germline, CDR1 is LNHDA, CDR2 SQIVND (reference sequence). The CDR3 loop spans 23 amino acids.

This chain links TRBV7-6 with TRBJ1-1; tentatively, D is TRBD1 (5 bases). V gave up 3 bases and J gave up 3 bases, with 14 bases separating them. Germline V lookup: CDR1 SGHVS, CDR2 FNYEAQ. There are 15 residues in the CDR3. The CDR3 region has the DNA TGTGCCAGCAGCTTCCTCGACCCGGGGGACACTGAAGCTTTCTTT. Encoded protein: CASSFLDPGDTEAFF. The full variable domain, completed using reference TRBV7-6 and TRBJ1-1, is GAGVSQSPRYKVTKRGQDVALRCDPISGHVSLYWYRQALGQGPEFLTYFNYEAQQDKSGLPNDRFSAERPEGSISTLTIQRTEQRDSAMYRCASSFLDPGDTEAFFGQGTRLTVV.

The chain employs TRBV2 and TRBJ1-6, with 7 bases identical to TRBD1. Trimming at V came to 9 bases and at J to 7 bases, leaving 6 bases not matched to a gene. The length of the CDR3 is 13 residues. Germline V gene sequence: CDR1 SNHLY, CDR2 FYNNEI. The CDR3 DNA is TGTGCCAGTACCGGGACAGTCAATTCACCCCTCCACTTT. It yields the protein CASTGTVNSPLHF. Together with reference TRBV2 and TRBJ1-6, the CDR3 gives the full variable domain: EPEVTQTPSHQVTQMGQEVILRCVPISNHLYFYWYRQILGQKVEFLVSFYNNEISEKSEIFDDQFSVERPDGSNFTLKIRSTKLEDSAMYFCASTGTVNSPLHFGNGTRLTVT.

This chain connects TRBV6-5 to TRBJ2-5; 7 nucleotides align to TRBD1. Germline V gives CDR1 MNHEY, CDR2 SVGAGI. This CDR3 has 14 residues. The trim removed 6 bases at V and 5 bases at J, leaving 9 bases unmatched. The CDR3 bases are TGTGCCAGCAGCACCGGACAGGTAGGGGAGACCCAGTACTTC. This encodes CASSTGQVGETQYF.

The genes are TRBV11-2 and TRBJ2-2, with 14 bases fitting TRBD2. Germline trimming cut 5 bases from V and 6 bases from J; bases unmatched to any gene: 14. The CDR3 is made up of 19 amino acids. Germline V gene data show CDR1 as SGHAT and CDR2 as FQNNGV. The CDR3 DNA is TGTGCCAGCAGCCCCGGTGGACTAGCGGGGGGTTTGGTACCCGGGGAGCTGTTTTTT. This codes for CASSPGGLAGGLVPGELFF.

This clone occurred once. The V call is TRBV30, the J call TRBJ1-4; TRBD1 agrees at 9 bases. CDR1 is GTSNPN, CDR2 SVGIG, per germline (reference sequence). The trim removed 7 bases at V and 7 bases at J, leaving 7 bases unmatched. The CDR3 is 13 residues long. The CDR3 here is CAFQDRGSEKLFF. DNA of the CDR3: TGTGCCTTCCAGGACAGGGGAAGTGAAAAACTGTTTTTT.